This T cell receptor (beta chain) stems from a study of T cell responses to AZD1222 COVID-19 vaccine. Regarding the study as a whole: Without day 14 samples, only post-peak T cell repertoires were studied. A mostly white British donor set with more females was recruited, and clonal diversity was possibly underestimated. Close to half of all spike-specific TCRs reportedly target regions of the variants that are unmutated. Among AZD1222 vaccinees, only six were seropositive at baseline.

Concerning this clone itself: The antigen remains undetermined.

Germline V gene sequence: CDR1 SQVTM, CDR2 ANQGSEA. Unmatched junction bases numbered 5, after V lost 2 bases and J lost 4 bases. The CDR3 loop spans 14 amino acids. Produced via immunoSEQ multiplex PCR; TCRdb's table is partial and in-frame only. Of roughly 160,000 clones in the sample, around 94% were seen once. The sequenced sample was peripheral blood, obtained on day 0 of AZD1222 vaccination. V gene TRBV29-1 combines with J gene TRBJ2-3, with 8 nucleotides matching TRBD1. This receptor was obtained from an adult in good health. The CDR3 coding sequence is TGCAGCGTTGAACCAGGACAGGGCCCAGATACGCAGTATTTT. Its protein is CSVEPGQGPDTQYF.